This T cell receptor beta chain was sequenced for a study of blood T cell repertoires in COVID-19. Sequencing used immunoSEQ multiplex PCR; TCRdb keeps in-frame clones, though not all of them. The table shows 60,000 to 75,000 clones, with around 87% occurring only once. The receptor was derived from a man in his 60s with acute or convalescent COVID-19. The sequenced sample was peripheral blood.

CDR3 DNA sequence: TGTGCCACCTCGACCGGGCCCATGGGGGCCTATGGCTACACCTTC. Amino acids: CATSTGPMGAYGYTF. V usage is TRBV24-1 and J usage is TRBJ1-2; a possible D gene is TRBD1 (6 bases). Trimming left V 9 bases short and J 4 bases short, with 20 bases between. The CDR3 is 15 amino acids. Germline V gives CDR1 KGHDR, CDR2 SFDVKD.